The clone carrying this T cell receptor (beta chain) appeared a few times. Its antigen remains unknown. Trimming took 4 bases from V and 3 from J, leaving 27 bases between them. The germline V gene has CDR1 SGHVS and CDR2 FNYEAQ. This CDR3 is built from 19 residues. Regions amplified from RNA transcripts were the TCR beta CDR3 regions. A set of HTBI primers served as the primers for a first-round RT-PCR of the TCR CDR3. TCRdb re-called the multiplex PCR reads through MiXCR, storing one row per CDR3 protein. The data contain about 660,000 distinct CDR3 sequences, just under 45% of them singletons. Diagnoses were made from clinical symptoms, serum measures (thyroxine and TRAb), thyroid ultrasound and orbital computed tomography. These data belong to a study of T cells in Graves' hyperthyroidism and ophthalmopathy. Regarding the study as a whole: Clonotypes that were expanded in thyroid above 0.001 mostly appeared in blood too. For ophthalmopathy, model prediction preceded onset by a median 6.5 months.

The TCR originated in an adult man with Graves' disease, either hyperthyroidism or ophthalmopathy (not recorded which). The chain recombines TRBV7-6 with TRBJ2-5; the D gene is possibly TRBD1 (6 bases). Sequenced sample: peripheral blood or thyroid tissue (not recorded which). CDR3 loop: CASSSPAGTGRGIEETQYF. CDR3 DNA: TGTGCCAGCAGCTCCCCGGCCGGGACGGGCAGGGGTATCGAAGAGACCCAGTACTTC.